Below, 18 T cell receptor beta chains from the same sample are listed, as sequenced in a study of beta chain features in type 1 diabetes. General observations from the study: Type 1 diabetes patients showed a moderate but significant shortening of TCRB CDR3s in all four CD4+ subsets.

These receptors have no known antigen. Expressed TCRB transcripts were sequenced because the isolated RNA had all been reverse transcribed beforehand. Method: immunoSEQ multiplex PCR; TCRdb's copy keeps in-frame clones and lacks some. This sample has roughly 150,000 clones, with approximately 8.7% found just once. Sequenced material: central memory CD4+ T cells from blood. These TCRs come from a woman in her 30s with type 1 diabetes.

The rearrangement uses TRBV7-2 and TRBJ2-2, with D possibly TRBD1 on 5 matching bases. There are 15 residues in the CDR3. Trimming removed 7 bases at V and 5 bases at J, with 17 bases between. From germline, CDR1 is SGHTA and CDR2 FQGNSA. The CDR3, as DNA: TGTGCCAGCACTTGGGGTTCAGGGCATACCGGGGAGCTGTTTTTT. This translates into CASTWGSGHTGELFF.

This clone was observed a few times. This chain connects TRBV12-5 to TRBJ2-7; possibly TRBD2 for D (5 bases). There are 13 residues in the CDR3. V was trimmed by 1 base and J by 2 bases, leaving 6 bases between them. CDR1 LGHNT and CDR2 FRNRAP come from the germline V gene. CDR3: CASGLGGTYEQYF. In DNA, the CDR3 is TGTGCTAGTGGTTTGGGAGGGACCTACGAGCAGTACTTC.

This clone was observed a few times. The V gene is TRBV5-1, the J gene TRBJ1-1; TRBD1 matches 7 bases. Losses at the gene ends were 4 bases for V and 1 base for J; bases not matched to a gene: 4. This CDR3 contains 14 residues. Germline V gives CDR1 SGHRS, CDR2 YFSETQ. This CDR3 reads CASSGDSGNTEAFF. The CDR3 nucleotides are TGCGCCAGCAGCGGGGACAGTGGGAACACTGAAGCTTTCTTT.

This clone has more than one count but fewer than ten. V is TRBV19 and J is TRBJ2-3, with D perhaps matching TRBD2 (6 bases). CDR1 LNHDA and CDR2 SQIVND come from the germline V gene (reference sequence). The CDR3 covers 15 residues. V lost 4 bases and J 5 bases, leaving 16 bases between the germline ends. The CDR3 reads CASSTTSSGLDTQYF. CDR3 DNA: TGTGCCAGTAGTACGACTAGTTCGGGGTTAGATACGCAGTATTTT.

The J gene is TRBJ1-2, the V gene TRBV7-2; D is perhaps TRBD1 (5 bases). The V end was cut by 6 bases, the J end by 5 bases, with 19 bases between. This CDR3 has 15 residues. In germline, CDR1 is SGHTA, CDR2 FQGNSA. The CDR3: CASRTKGLVLYGYTF. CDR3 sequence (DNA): TGTGCCAGCAGGACTAAGGGACTTGTACTTTATGGCTACACCTTC.

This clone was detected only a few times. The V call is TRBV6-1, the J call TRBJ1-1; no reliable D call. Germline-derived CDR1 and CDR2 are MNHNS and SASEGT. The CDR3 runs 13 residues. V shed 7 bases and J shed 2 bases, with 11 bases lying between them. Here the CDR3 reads CASTININTEAFF. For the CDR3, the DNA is TGTGCCAGCACCATTAACATAAACACTGAAGCTTTCTTT.

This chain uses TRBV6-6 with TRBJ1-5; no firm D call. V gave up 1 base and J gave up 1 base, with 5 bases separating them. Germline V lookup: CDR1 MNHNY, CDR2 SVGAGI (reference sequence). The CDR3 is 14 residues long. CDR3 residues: CASSYFLSNQPQHF. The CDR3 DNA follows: TGTGCCAGCAGTTACTTCTTGAGCAATCAGCCCCAGCATTTT.

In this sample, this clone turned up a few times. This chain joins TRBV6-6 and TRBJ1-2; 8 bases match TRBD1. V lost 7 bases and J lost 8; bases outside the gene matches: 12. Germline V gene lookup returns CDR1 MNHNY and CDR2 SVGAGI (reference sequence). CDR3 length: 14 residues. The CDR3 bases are TGTGCCAGCACGAACCCGGACAGGGCGCGGGGCTACACCTTC. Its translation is CASTNPDRARGYTF.

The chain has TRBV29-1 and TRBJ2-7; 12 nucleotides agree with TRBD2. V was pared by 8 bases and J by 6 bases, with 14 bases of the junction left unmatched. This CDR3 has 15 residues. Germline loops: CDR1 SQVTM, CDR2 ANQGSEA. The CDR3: CSFRKGLAGNSEQYF. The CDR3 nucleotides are TGCAGCTTCCGTAAGGGACTAGCGGGTAACAGCGAGCAGTACTTC.

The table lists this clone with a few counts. The CDR3 bases are TGTGCCAGCAGCTCACAGGGTGGCTACGAGCAGTACTTC. Its translation is CASSSQGGYEQYF. The V call is TRBV7-2, the J call TRBJ2-7, with a possible D match to TRBD1 (6 bases). Germline V CDR1 and CDR2: SGHTA, FQGNSA. The V gene lost 4 bases and the J gene lost 3 bases, with 10 bases spanning the gap. CDR3 size: 13 residues.

The CDR3 loop is CASSPYRGDTEAFF. DNA of the CDR3: TGTGCCAGCTCACCCTACAGGGGGGACACTGAAGCTTTCTTT. The chain carries TRBV18 and TRBJ1-1; 8 bases line up with TRBD1. The CDR3 length is 14 residues. The V gene's germline CDR1 is KGHSH and CDR2 LQKENI. Trimming at V came to 3 bases and at J to 3 bases, leaving 3 bases not matched to a gene.

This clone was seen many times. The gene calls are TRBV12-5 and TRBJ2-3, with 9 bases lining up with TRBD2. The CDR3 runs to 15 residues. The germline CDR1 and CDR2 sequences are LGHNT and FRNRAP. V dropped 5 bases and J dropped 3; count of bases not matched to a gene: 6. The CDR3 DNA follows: TGTGCTAGTGGTGACCTGACTAGCGGAACAGATACGCAGTATTTT. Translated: CASGDLTSGTDTQYF.

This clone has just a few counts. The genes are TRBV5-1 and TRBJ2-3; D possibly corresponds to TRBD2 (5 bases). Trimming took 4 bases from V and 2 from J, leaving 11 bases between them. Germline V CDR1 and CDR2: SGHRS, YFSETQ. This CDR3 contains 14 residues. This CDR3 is CASSPQRPTDTQYF. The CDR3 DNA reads TGCGCCAGCAGCCCACAGCGGCCCACAGATACGCAGTATTTT.

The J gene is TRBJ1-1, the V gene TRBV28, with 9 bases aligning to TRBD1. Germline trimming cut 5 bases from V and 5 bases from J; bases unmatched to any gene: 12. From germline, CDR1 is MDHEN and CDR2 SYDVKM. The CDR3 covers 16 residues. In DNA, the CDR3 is TGTGCCAGCAGTACATCGGCGACAGGGGGTCTTACTGAAGCTTTCTTT. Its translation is CASSTSATGGLTEAFF.

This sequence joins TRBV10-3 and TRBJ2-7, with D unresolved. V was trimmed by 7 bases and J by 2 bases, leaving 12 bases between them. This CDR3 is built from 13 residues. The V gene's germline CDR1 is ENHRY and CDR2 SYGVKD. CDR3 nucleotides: TGTGCCATCACCCCAAGCGAGGCCTACGAGCAGTACTTC. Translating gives CAITPSEAYEQYF.

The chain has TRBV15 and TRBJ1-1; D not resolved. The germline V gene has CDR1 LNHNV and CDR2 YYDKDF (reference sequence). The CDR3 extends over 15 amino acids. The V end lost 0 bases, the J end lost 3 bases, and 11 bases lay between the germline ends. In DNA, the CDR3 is TGTGCCACCAGCAGAGATGCCGGGTGGGACACTGAAGCTTTCTTT. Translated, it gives CATSRDAGWDTEAFF.

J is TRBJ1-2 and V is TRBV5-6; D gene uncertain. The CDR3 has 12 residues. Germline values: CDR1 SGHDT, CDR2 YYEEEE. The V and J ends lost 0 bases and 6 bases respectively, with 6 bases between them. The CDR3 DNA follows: TGTGCCAGCAGCTTGGAGGAGGATGGCTACACCTTC. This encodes CASSLEEDGYTF.

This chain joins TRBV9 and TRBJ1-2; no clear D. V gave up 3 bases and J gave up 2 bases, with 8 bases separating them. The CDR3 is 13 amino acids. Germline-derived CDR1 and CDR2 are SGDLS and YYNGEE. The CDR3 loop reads CASSGPRNYGYTF. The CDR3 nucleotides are TGTGCCAGCAGCGGCCCCAGGAACTATGGCTACACCTTC. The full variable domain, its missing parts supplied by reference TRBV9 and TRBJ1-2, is DSGVTQTPKHLITATGQRVTLRCSPRSGDLSVYWYQQSLDQGLQFLIQYYNGEERAKGNILERFSAQQFPDLHSELNLSSLELGDSALYFCASSGPRNYGYTFGSGTRLTVV.